This T cell receptor (beta chain) is drawn from a study of relationships among human T cell subsets. General observations from the study: Th1, Th2 and regulatory subsets overlapped substantially in CDR3 sequences.

The T cell receptor alpha and beta CDR3 regions were amplified from mRNA by semiquantitative ARM-PCR. Exponential amplification used communal superprimers after tagged nested gene-specific primers in ARM-PCR. TCRdb fed the multiplex PCR reads into MiXCR, producing one record per CDR3 protein. Altogether 3,500 to 5,000 distinct CDR3 sequences are present, roughly 50% being singletons, with the ten largest covering around 3%. The CDR3 has 15 residues. Germline-derived CDR1 and CDR2 are MNHNS and SASEGT. Trimming removed 2 bases from V and 0 bases from J, with 10 bases in between. Concerning this clonotype itself: Its matching antigen is unknown.

CD4+CD25-CD294+ Th2 cells were bead-selected for CD294 once CD4+CD56+ natural killer T cells were depleted. This chain connects TRBV6-1 to TRBJ1-1; D not resolved. The receptor was isolated from a man in his forties or fifties in good health. The specimen sequenced was CD4+ Th2 cells sorted from blood. CDR3 bases: TGTGCCAGCAGTGAATGGGCTGGCATGAACACTGAAGCTTTCTTT. Encoded protein: CASSEWAGMNTEAFF.